The 18 T cell receptor beta chains below come from one sample, sequenced in a study of shared clonotypes between healthy human individuals. Data came from immunoSEQ multiplex PCR; TCRdb stores just in-frame clones and leaves some out. The data contain a few million clones, roughly 95% of them singletons. Material: naive CD4+ T cells sorted from blood. Noted subset: CD45RA+ positively selected. The receptors derive from a man between 18 and 35 years old in good health.

V gene TRBV6-1 combines with J gene TRBJ2-7, with a tentative D call TRBD2 (5 bases). CDR3 length equals 13 residues. Looked up from germline, CDR1 is MNHNS and CDR2 is SASEGT. V dropped 11 bases and J dropped 6 bases, with 20 bases sitting between them. For the CDR3, the DNA is TGTGCCGGGAGAGAGGGTCTCCTAGCCGAGCAGTACTTC. Encoded protein: CAGREGLLAEQYF.

The rearrangement uses TRBV7-3 and TRBJ1-2, with a possible D match to TRBD1 (5 bases). Per the germline V gene, CDR1 is SGHTA and CDR2 is FQGTGA. The CDR3 length is 14 residues. Trimming left V 4 bases short and J 7 bases short, with 16 bases between. For the CDR3, the DNA is TGTGCCAGCAGCTCCCCGGGCGCGGGGGGTGGCTACACCTTC. Translating it yields CASSSPGAGGGYTF.

V is TRBV5-1 and J is TRBJ2-7; D not certain. Germline CDR1 is SGHRS and CDR2 is YFSETQ. V was trimmed by 2 bases and J by 2 bases, leaving 11 bases between them. The CDR3 totals 14 residues. The CDR3 reads CASSFTQLAYEQYF. CDR3 nucleotides: TGCGCCAGCAGCTTTACACAGTTGGCCTACGAGCAGTACTTC.

The V and J genes are TRBV18 and TRBJ2-7; D is perhaps TRBD2 (6 bases). CDR1 and CDR2 (germline): KGHSH, LQKENI. The CDR3 has 14 residues. Between the trimmed V and J ends, which lost 5 bases and 3 bases, there was a span of 14 bases. CDR3 loop: CASSERAGNYEQYF. The CDR3 region has the DNA TGTGCCAGCTCAGAACGGGCGGGGAACTACGAGCAGTACTTC.

The chain links TRBV30 to TRBJ1-5, with D possibly matching TRBD1 (5 bases). This CDR3 contains 13 residues. Trimming cost V 0 bases and J 5 bases, with 8 bases left between them. Germline loops: CDR1 GTSNPN, CDR2 SVGIG (reference sequence). CDR3 in amino acids: CAWSVSGYQPQHF. The CDR3 DNA sequence: TGTGCCTGGAGTGTTTCAGGGTATCAGCCCCAGCATTTT.

The chain has TRBV9 and TRBJ2-7; D might be TRBD2 (5 bases). CDR3 length: 17 residues. Germline CDR1 is SGDLS and CDR2 is YYNGEE. V shed 0 bases and J shed 1 base, with 17 bases lying between them. The CDR3 DNA sequence: TGTGCCAGCAGCGTAGGCGTGGGAGTCGGGGTTTCCTACGAGCAGTACTTC. This translates into CASSVGVGVGVSYEQYF. Using reference TRBV9 and TRBJ2-7 for the parts outside the CDR3, the full variable domain is DSGVTQTPKHLITATGQRVTLRCSPRSGDLSVYWYQQSLDQGLQFLIQYYNGEERAKGNILERFSAQQFPDLHSELNLSSLELGDSALYFCASSVGVGVGVSYEQYFGPGTRLTVT.

A single count supports this clone. The V gene is TRBV5-6, the J gene TRBJ2-7; TRBD1 matches 7 bases. V lost 2 bases and J lost 0; bases outside the gene matches: 5. Germline values: CDR1 SGHDT, CDR2 YYEEEE. CDR3 length: 15 amino acids. This CDR3 reads CASSFGTVTSYEQYF. CDR3 DNA sequence: TGTGCCAGCAGCTTCGGGACAGTAACCTCCTACGAGCAGTACTTC.

This clone appeared a few times. This chain links TRBV5-1 with TRBJ2-7, with TRBD2 matching 13 bases. The J segment lost 3 bases and the V segment lost 3 bases, leaving 6 bases of the junction unmatched. Germline CDR1 is SGHRS and CDR2 is YFSETQ. CDR3 length: 16 residues. CDR3: CASSSVLAGGGYEQYF. In nucleotides, the CDR3 is TGCGCCAGCAGCTCGGTACTAGCGGGAGGGGGCTACGAGCAGTACTTC.

The chain uses TRBV5-1 and TRBJ2-3, with D perhaps assigned TRBD1 or TRBD2 (5 bases each). V lost 5 bases and J 3 bases, leaving 13 bases between the germline ends. The CDR3 extends over 14 amino acids. Germline CDR1 reads SGHRS; CDR2 reads YFSETQ. The CDR3 is CASSWSGRTDTQYF. DNA for the CDR3: TGCGCCAGCAGTTGGTCGGGACGAACAGATACGCAGTATTTT.

V and J are TRBV18 and TRBJ2-7; TRBD2 might be the D (6 bases). V lost 4 bases, J lost 5 bases, and 12 bases lay in between. This CDR3 has 13 amino acids. Looked up from germline, CDR1 is KGHSH and CDR2 is LQKENI. The CDR3 reads CASSLTTSNEQYF. The CDR3 coding sequence is TGTGCCAGCTCACTCACGACTAGTAACGAGCAGTACTTC.

The V call is TRBV4-1, the J call TRBJ2-1; D unresolved. V lost 3 bases, J lost 0 bases, and 12 bases lay in between. Germline V gives CDR1 MGHRA, CDR2 YSYEKL. This CDR3 is built from 16 residues. CDR3 amino acids: CASSHQKPSSYNEQFF. CDR3 DNA: TGCGCCAGCAGCCACCAAAAGCCAAGCTCCTACAATGAGCAGTTCTTC.

CDR3 coding DNA: TGTGCCAGCAGTAAGGGTAACTCCTTCTATGGCTACACCTTC. Amino acids: CASSKGNSFYGYTF. The J gene is TRBJ1-2, the V gene TRBV27, with unresolved D. V shed 5 bases and J shed 4 bases, with 14 bases lying between them. This CDR3 contains 14 residues. Per the germline V gene, CDR1 is MNHEY and CDR2 is SMNVEV (reference sequence).

This chain uses TRBV12-5 with TRBJ1-5; a possible D gene is TRBD1 (5 bases). The CDR3 is made up of 18 amino acids. Germline V gene data show CDR1 as LGHNT and CDR2 as FRNRAP. V lost 0 bases to trimming and J lost 0 bases, with 15 bases between them. The DNA of the CDR3 is TGTGCTAGTGGTTTGGTGACAGTTGGGCGTTATAGCAATCAGCCCCAGCATTTT. Translated, it gives CASGLVTVGRYSNQPQHF.

The V gene is TRBV25-1, the J gene TRBJ2-7; D is possibly TRBD2 (6 bases). The germline V gene encodes CDR1 MGHDK and CDR2 SYGVNS. Trimming stripped 6 bases from V and 2 bases from J, with 26 bases between. The CDR3 runs to 18 residues. The chain's CDR3 is CASRTTKPNGTYTYEQYF. As DNA, the CDR3 is TGTGCCAGCAGGACGACGAAGCCTAACGGGACTTACACCTACGAGCAGTACTTC.

The J gene is TRBJ2-4, the V gene TRBV10-2; TRBD1 might be the D (6 bases). Trimming took off 3 bases at V and 0 bases at J, with 12 bases between the two ends. CDR1 is WSHSY, CDR2 SAAADI, per germline. CDR3 size: 16 residues. The CDR3 spells CASSEQGNIAKNIQYF. Written as DNA, the CDR3 is TGCGCCAGCAGTGAACAGGGAAACATAGCCAAAAACATTCAGTACTTC.

This clone was observed once. Other DNA sequences of this sample code for an identical CDR3. The genes are TRBV5-1 and TRBJ2-2; the D is unclear. The germline V gene has CDR1 SGHRS and CDR2 YFSETQ. Trimming left V 0 bases short and J 2 bases short, with 8 bases between. The CDR3 runs 15 residues. In DNA, the CDR3 is TGCGCCAGCAGCTTGGAGCGACCCAACACCGGGGAGCTGTTTTTT. Its protein is CASSLERPNTGELFF.

A word on this clone: Distinct nucleotide sequences in the sample also encode this CDR3. The CDR3 DNA sequence: TGCGCCAGCAGCCAGGACAGGGGAGACACTGAAGCTTTCTTT. Protein: CASSQDRGDTEAFF. The chain couples TRBV4-1 to TRBJ1-1; 9 bases match TRBD1. CDR1 is MGHRA and CDR2 is YSYEKL in the germline V gene. CDR3 length: 14 residues. Germline trimming cut 3 bases from V and 3 bases from J; bases unmatched to any gene: 2.

V usage is TRBV2 and J usage is TRBJ2-7; TRBD2 might be the D (6 bases). The germline gives CDR1 SNHLY, CDR2 FYNNEI. Trimming cost V 4 bases and J 3 bases, with 10 bases left between them. CDR3 length equals 13 residues. The DNA of the CDR3 is TGTGCCAGCAGTGCCGGGACTTACTACGAGCAGTACTTC. It codes for CASSAGTYYEQYF. The whole variable domain, filled in from reference TRBV2 and TRBJ2-7, reads EPEVTQTPSHQVTQMGQEVILRCVPISNHLYFYWYRQILGQKVEFLVSFYNNEISEKSEIFDDQFSVERPDGSNFTLKIRSTKLEDSAMYFCASSAGTYYEQYFGPGTRLTVT.